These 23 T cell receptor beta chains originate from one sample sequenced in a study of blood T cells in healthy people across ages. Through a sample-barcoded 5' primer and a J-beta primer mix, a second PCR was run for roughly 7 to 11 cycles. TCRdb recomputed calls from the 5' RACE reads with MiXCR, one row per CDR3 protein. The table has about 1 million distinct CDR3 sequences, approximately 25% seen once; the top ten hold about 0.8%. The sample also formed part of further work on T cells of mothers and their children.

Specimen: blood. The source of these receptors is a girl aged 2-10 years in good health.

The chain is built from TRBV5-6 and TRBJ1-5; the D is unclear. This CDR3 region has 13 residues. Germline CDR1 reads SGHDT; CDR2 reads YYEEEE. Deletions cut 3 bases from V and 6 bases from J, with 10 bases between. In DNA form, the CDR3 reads TGTGCCAGCAGCTCTGGGCCAGTTCAGCCCCAGCATTTT. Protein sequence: CASSSGPVQPQHF.

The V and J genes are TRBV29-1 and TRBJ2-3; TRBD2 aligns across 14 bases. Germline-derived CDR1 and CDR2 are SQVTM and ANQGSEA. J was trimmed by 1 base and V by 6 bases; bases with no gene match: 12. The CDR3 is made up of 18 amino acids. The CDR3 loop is CSVIRGTSGRGGTDTQYF. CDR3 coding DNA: TGCAGCGTGATCCGGGGGACTAGCGGGAGAGGGGGCACAGATACGCAGTATTTT.

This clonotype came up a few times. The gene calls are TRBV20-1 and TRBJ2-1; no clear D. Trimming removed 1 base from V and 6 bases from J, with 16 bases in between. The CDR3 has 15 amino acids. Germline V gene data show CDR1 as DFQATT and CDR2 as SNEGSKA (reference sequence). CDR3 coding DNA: TGCAGTGCTAGAGTGGCAGAACCCGGTGGCAATGAGCAGTTCTTC. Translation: CSARVAEPGGNEQFF.

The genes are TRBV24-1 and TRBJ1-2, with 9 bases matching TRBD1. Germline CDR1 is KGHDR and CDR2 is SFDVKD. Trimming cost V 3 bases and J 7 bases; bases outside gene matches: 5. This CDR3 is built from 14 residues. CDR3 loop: CATSDPGQGGGYTF. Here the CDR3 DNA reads TGTGCCACCAGTGATCCGGGACAGGGTGGTGGCTACACCTTC.

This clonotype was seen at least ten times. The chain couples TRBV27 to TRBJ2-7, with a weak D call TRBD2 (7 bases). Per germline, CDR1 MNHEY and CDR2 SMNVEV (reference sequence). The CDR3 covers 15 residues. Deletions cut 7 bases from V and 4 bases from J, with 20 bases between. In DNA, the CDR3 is TGTGCCAGCACCTCAGGAGGGGGGGAGAGTTACGAGCAGTACTTC. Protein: CASTSGGGESYEQYF.

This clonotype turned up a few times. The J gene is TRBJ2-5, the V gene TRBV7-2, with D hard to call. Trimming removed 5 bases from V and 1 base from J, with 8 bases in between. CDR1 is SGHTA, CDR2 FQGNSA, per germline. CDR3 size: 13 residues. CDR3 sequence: CASSLDPQETQYF. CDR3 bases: TGTGCCAGCAGCCTAGATCCCCAAGAGACCCAGTACTTC.

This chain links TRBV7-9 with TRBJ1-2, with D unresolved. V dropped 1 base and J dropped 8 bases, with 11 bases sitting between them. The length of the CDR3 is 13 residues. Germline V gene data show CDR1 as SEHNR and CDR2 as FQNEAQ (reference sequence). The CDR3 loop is CASSLETTRGYTF. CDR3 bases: TGTGCCAGCAGCTTAGAGACAACCAGGGGCTACACCTTC.

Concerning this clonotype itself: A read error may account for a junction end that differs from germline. The CDR3 loop reads CASSTSDQETKYF. DNA of the CDR3: TGTGCCAGCTCTACTAGCGACCAAGAGACCAAGTACTTC. The gene calls are TRBV25-1 and TRBJ2-5; 7 bases fit TRBD2. CDR1 and CDR2 (germline): MGHDK, SYGVNS. This CDR3 comprises 13 residues. The variable domain in full, with the rest retrieved from reference TRBV25-1 and TRBJ2-5, is EADIYQTPRYLVIGTGKKITLECSQTMGHDKMYWYQQDPGMELHLIHYSYGVNSTEKGDLSSESTVSRIRTEHFPLTLESARPSHTSQYLCASSTSDQETKYFGPGTRLLVL.

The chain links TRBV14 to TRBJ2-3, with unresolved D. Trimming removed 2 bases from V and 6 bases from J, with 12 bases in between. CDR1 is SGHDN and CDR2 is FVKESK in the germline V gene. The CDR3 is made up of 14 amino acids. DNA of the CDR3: TGTGCCAGCAGCCAATCTCTCAGTCCCGATACGCAGTATTTT. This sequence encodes CASSQSLSPDTQYF.

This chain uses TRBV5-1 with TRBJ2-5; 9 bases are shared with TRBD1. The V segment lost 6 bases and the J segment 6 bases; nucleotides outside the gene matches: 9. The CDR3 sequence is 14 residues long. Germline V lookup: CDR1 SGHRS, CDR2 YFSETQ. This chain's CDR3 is CASNGGQGLKTQYF. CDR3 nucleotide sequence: TGCGCCAGCAATGGGGGACAGGGTTTGAAGACCCAGTACTTC.

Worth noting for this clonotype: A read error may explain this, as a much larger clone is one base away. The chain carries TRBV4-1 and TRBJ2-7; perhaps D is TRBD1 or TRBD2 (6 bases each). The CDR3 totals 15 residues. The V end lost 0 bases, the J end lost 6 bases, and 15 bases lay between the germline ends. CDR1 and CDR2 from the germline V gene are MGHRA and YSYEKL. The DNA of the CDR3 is TGCGCCAGCAGCCAAGAGGGGGGACACTCAGGCGAGCAGTACTTC. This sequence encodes CASSQEGGHSGEQYF.

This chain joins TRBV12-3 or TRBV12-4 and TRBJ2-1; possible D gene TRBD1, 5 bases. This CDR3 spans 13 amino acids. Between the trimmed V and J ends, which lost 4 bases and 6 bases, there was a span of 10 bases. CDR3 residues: CASSYGAVNEQFF. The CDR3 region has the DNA TGTGCCAGCAGTTATGGGGCAGTCAATGAGCAGTTCTTC.

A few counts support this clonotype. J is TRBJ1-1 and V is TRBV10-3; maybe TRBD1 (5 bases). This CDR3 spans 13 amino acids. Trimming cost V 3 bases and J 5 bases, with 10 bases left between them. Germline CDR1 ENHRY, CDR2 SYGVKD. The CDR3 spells CAISDQGMTEAFF. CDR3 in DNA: TGTGCCATCAGTGATCAGGGAATGACTGAAGCTTTCTTT.

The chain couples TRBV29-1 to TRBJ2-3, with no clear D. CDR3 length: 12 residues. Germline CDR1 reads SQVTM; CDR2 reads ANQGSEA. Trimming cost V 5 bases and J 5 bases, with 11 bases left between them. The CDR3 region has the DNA TGCAGCGTTTCTTCCCCGGTAGATACGCAGTATTTT. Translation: CSVSSPVDTQYF.

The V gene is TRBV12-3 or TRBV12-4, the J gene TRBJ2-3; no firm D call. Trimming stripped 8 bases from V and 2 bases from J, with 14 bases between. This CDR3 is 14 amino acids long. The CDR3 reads CASERLGFTDTQYF. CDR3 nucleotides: TGTGCCAGCGAACGTCTGGGATTCACAGATACGCAGTATTTT.

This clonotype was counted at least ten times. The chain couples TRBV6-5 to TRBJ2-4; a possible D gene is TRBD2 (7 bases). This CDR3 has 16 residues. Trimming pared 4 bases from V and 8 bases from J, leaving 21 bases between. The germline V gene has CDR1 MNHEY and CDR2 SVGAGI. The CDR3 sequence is CASSFRGVAGEDIQYF. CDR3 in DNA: TGTGCCAGCAGTTTTCGGGGGGTTGCAGGGGAGGACATTCAGTACTTC.

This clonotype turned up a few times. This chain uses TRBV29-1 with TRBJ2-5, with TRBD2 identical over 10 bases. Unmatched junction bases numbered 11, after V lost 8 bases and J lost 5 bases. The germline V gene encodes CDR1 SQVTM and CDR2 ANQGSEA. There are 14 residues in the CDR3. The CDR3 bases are TGCAGCTTCCGGACTAGCGGAACCTGGGAGACCCAGTACTTC. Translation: CSFRTSGTWETQYF. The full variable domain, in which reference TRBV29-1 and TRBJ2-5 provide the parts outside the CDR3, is SAVISQKPSRDICQRGTSLTIQCQVDSQVTMMFWYRQQPGQSLTLIATANQGSEATYESGFVIDKFPISRPNLTFSTLTVSNMSPEDSSIYLCSFRTSGTWETQYFGPGTRLLVL.

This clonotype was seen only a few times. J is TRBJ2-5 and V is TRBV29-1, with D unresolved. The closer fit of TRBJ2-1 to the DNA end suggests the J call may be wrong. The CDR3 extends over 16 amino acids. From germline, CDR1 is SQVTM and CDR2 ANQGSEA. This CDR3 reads CSVEDLSAMEYNEQFF. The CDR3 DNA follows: TGCAGCGTTGAAGATCTTTCGGCGATGGAGTACAATGAGCAGTTCTTC.

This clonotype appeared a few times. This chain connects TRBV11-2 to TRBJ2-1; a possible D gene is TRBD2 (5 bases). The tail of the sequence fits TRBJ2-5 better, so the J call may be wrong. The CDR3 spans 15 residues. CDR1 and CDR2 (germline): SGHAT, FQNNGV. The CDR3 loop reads CASSSRLGDVATQYF. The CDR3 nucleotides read TGTGCCAGCAGCTCCCGACTGGGAGACGTAGCGACCCAGTACTTC.

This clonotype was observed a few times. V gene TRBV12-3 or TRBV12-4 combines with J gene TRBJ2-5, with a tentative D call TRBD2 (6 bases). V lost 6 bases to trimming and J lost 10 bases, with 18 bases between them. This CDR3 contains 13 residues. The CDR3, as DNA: TGTGCCAGCAGGTCCCCCGGGGGTGTCGACCAGTACTTC. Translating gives CASRSPGGVDQYF.

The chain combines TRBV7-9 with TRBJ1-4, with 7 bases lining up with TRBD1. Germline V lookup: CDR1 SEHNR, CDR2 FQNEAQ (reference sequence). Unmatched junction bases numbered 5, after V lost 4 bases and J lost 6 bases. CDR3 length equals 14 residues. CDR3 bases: TGTGCCAGCAGCTCAGGGGGTGTCTATGAAAAACTGTTTTTT. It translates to CASSSGGVYEKLFF. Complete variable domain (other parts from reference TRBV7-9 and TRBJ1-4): DTGVSQNPRHKITKRGQNVTFRCDPISEHNRLYWYRQTLGQGPEFLTYFQNEAQLEKSRLLSDRFSAERPKGSFSTLEIQRTEQGDSAMYLCASSSGGVYEKLFFGSGTQLSVL.

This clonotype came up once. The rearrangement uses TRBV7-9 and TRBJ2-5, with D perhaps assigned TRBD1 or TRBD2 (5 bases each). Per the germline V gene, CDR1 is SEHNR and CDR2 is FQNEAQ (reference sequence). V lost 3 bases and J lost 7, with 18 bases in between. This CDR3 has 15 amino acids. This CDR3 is CASSFPRDPRGTQYF. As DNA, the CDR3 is TGTGCCAGCAGCTTCCCCAGGGACCCCAGAGGGACCCAGTACTTC.

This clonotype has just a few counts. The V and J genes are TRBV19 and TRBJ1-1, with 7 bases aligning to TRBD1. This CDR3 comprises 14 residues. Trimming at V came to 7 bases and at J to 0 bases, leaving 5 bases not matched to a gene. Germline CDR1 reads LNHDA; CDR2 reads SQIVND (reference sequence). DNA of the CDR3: TGTGCCAGTACCTATACAGGGGTGAACACTGAAGCTTTCTTT. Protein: CASTYTGVNTEAFF.